The entry below describes one T cell receptor (beta chain). Sequencing was performed with immunoSEQ multiplex PCR; in TCRdb, only in-frame clones are kept and a portion is missing. The table records 75,000 to 95,000 clones, around nine tenths of them present only once. The sample is drawn from a study of T cell responses to AZD1222 COVID-19 vaccine. The V and J ends lost 3 bases and 2 bases respectively, with 8 bases between them. This CDR3 spans 14 amino acids. Germline V lookup: CDR1 KGHSH, CDR2 LQKENI. The V and J genes are TRBV18 and TRBJ1-5; the D gene is possibly TRBD1 (5 bases). This material consisted of peripheral blood, taken on day 0 of MenACWY control vaccination. The TCR sequence derives from an adult in good health. The chain's CDR3 is CASSPQGGNQPQHF. The CDR3 coding sequence is TGTGCCAGCTCACCTCAGGGAGGCAATCAGCCCCAGCATTTT.